The clone carrying this T cell receptor (beta chain) appeared a single time. The sample comes from a study of blood T cell repertoires in COVID-19. This CDR3 is 14 amino acids long. The germline V gene encodes CDR1 ENHRY and CDR2 SYGVKD. Trimming stripped 3 bases from V and 6 bases from J, with 11 bases between. Assay: immunoSEQ multiplex PCR; the TCRdb copy retains only in-frame clones and omits some. The sample comprises approximately 280,000 clones, roughly nine tenths of which are singletons, and over 2.5% rests with the top ten. Sequenced material: PBMCs or T cells enriched from blood (not recorded which). The receptor comes from a woman aged 18-29 years who had recovered from COVID-19. The gene calls are TRBV10-3 and TRBJ2-2, with D perhaps TRBD2 (5 bases). In DNA form, the CDR3 reads TGTGCCATCAGTGACGGGATTGGCGCCGGGGAGCTGTTTTTT. It yields the protein CAISDGIGAGELFF.